These T cell receptor beta chains were read from a single sample in a study of T cells in Graves' hyperthyroidism and ophthalmopathy. TCRdb processed the multiplex PCR reads anew with MiXCR; each CDR3 protein has one entry. The table records around 350,000 distinct CDR3 sequences, 19% of them present only once. Sequenced sample: blood. The receptors were gathered from a woman in her late teens or twenties with Graves' hyperthyroidism. CDR3s include the opening cysteine and the closing phenylalanine or tryptophan. A D gene is named only where the DNA matches it firmly. Rows may omit the clone size; those that give it use once, few, many or a size class.

v_gene: TRBV6-1
abundance: many
j_gene: TRBJ1-1
d_gene: TRBD1
CDR3aa: CASSGTGLEAFF
CDR3nt: TGTGCCAGCAGTGGGACAGGCCTTGAAGCTTTCTTT

v_gene: TRBV7-8
abundance: many
j_gene: TRBJ1-1
d_gene: -
CDR3aa: CASSLNGKVEAFF
CDR3nt: TGTGCCAGCAGCTTAAATGGAAAGGTTGAAGCTTTCTTT

v_gene: TRBV7-9
abundance: many
j_gene: TRBJ1-1
d_gene: -
CDR3aa: CASNDRTNTEAFF
CDR3nt: TGTGCCAGCAACGACCGGACCAACACTGAAGCTTTCTTT

v_gene: TRBV20-1
abundance: many
j_gene: TRBJ2-7
d_gene: -
CDR3aa: CSAGRYREQYF
CDR3nt: TGCAGTGCGGGGCGTTATCGCGAGCAGTACTTC

v_gene: TRBV4-1
abundance: -
j_gene: TRBJ2-2
d_gene: -
CDR3aa: CASSQEGGRSPTGELFF
CDR3nt: TGCGCCAGCAGCCAAGAAGGAGGCCGAAGCCCCACCGGGGAGCTGTTTTTT

v_gene: TRBV7-9
abundance: many
j_gene: TRBJ1-5
d_gene: TRBD1
CDR3aa: CASSKGQGARQPQHF
CDR3nt: TGTGCCAGCAGCAAGGGACAGGGGGCACGGCAGCCCCAGCATTTT

v_gene: TRBV11-2
abundance: many
j_gene: TRBJ2-5
d_gene: -
CDR3aa: CASSLGPHRGQETQYF
CDR3nt: TGTGCCAGCAGCTTAGGGCCCCACAGAGGCCAAGAGACCCAGTACTTC

v_gene: TRBV6-1
abundance: -
j_gene: TRBJ2-2
d_gene: TRBD1
CDR3aa: CASSQNHRGRAGELFF
CDR3nt: TGTGCCAGCAGTCAAAACCACAGGGGTAGAGCCGGGGAGCTGTTTTTT

v_gene: TRBV20-1
abundance: many
j_gene: TRBJ2-7
d_gene: -
CDR3aa: CSATISVGGPDEQYF
CDR3nt: TGCAGTGCTACCATTAGTGTGGGGGGGCCTGACGAGCAGTACTTC

v_gene: TRBV5-1
abundance: -
j_gene: TRBJ2-5
d_gene: TRBD1
CDR3aa: CASSFGTGETQYF
CDR3nt: TGCGCCAGCAGCTTCGGGACAGGGGAGACCCAGTACTTC

v_gene: TRBV2
abundance: few
j_gene: TRBJ2-7
d_gene: -
CDR3aa: CASSEGYTYEQYF
CDR3nt: TGTGCCAGCAGTGAGGGGTATACCTACGAGCAGTACTTC

v_gene: TRBV10-3
abundance: many
j_gene: TRBJ1-1
d_gene: -
CDR3aa: CAISGSGREAFF
CDR3nt: TGTGCCATCAGTGGTAGCGGGAGAGAAGCTTTCTTT

v_gene: TRBV12-3/TRBV12-4
abundance: many
j_gene: TRBJ1-2
d_gene: -
CDR3aa: CASSFVGDGYTF
CDR3nt: TGTGCCAGCAGTTTCGTGGGGGATGGCTACACCTTC

v_gene: TRBV2
abundance: many
j_gene: TRBJ2-6
d_gene: -
CDR3aa: CASSLPGANVLTF
CDR3nt: TGTGCCAGCAGTCTTCCCGGGGCCAACGTCCTGACTTTC

v_gene: TRBV2
abundance: -
j_gene: TRBJ1-2
d_gene: -
CDR3aa: CASSEGQITPYGYTF
CDR3nt: TGTGCCAGCAGTGAAGGCCAGATAACCCCTTATGGCTACACCTTC

v_gene: TRBV28
abundance: many
j_gene: TRBJ1-1
d_gene: -
CDR3aa: CASSPGTAGEMNTEAFF
CDR3nt: TGTGCCAGCAGTCCGGGGACGGCCGGGGAAATGAACACTGAAGCTTTCTTT

v_gene: TRBV9
abundance: many
j_gene: TRBJ2-7
d_gene: -
CDR3aa: CASSGLGGPVEEQYF
CDR3nt: TGTGCCAGCAGCGGCCTCGGGGGGCCTGTTGAAGAGCAGTACTTC

v_gene: TRBV28
abundance: -
j_gene: TRBJ2-7
d_gene: TRBD1
CDR3aa: CASTSVSGQGYEQYF
CDR3nt: TGTGCCAGCACCTCCGTATCGGGACAGGGTTACGAGCAGTACTTC

v_gene: TRBV7-3
abundance: many
j_gene: TRBJ2-5
d_gene: TRBD2
CDR3aa: CASSPRTSGGVETQYF
CDR3nt: TGTGCCAGCAGCCCCCGGACTAGCGGGGGGGTTGAGACCCAGTACTTC

v_gene: TRBV7-9
abundance: many
j_gene: TRBJ1-2
d_gene: TRBD1
CDR3aa: CASSLAVRTGGGYTF
CDR3nt: TGTGCCAGCAGCTTAGCGGTCAGGACAGGTGGTGGCTACACCTTC

v_gene: TRBV12-3/TRBV12-4
abundance: many
j_gene: TRBJ1-1
d_gene: TRBD1
CDR3aa: CASLVLRGTENTEAFF
CDR3nt: TGTGCCAGCTTAGTTCTGAGAGGGACAGAGAACACTGAAGCTTTCTTT

v_gene: TRBV27
abundance: -
j_gene: TRBJ1-2
d_gene: -
CDR3aa: CASSFSRVGLNRHGYTF
CDR3nt: TGTGCCAGCAGTTTCTCGAGGGTTGGGCTAAACCGCCATGGCTACACCTTC

v_gene: TRBV4-1
abundance: many
j_gene: TRBJ2-7
d_gene: TRBD1
CDR3aa: CASSHPGQGASYEQYF
CDR3nt: TGCGCCAGCAGCCATCCAGGACAGGGAGCCTCCTACGAGCAGTACTTC

v_gene: TRBV20-1
abundance: many
j_gene: TRBJ1-2
d_gene: -
CDR3aa: CSARRGGAGYGYTF
CDR3nt: TGCAGTGCTCGCCGGGGGGGGGCAGGCTATGGCTACACCTTC

v_gene: TRBV20-1
abundance: many
j_gene: TRBJ2-5
d_gene: -
CDR3aa: CSAREFQGFVRETQYF
CDR3nt: TGCAGTGCTAGAGAGTTTCAGGGATTCGTGCGAGAGACCCAGTACTTC

v_gene: TRBV4-2
abundance: many
j_gene: TRBJ2-2
d_gene: TRBD2
CDR3aa: CASIVGLAGGNTGELFF
CDR3nt: TGTGCCAGCATTGTGGGACTAGCGGGGGGGAACACCGGGGAGCTGTTTTTT

v_gene: TRBV12-3/TRBV12-4
abundance: -
j_gene: TRBJ1-1
d_gene: -
CDR3aa: CASSLLGARSTEAFF
CDR3nt: TGTGCCAGCAGTTTACTGGGGGCGCGAAGCACTGAAGCTTTCTTT

v_gene: TRBV19
abundance: many
j_gene: TRBJ1-2
d_gene: -
CDR3aa: CASSIVPGVGYGYTF
CDR3nt: TGTGCCAGTAGTATAGTACCGGGAGTTGGCTATGGCTACACCTTC

v_gene: TRBV7-2
abundance: many
j_gene: TRBJ2-5
d_gene: TRBD2
CDR3aa: CASSFSGGYQETQYF
CDR3nt: TGTGCCAGCAGCTTTAGCGGGGGGTACCAAGAGACCCAGTACTTC

v_gene: TRBV20-1
abundance: -
j_gene: TRBJ1-2
d_gene: -
CDR3aa: CSASSGDGNYGYTF
CDR3nt: TGCAGTGCTAGTTCCGGGGATGGGAACTATGGCTACACCTTC

v_gene: TRBV20-1
abundance: many
j_gene: TRBJ2-7
d_gene: TRBD1
CDR3aa: CSATQGARIEEQYF
CDR3nt: TGCAGTGCCACTCAGGGGGCCCGGATCGAGGAGCAGTACTTC

v_gene: TRBV6-2/TRBV6-3
abundance: -
j_gene: TRBJ1-2
d_gene: -
CDR3aa: CASSTSRGLLLPDNYGYTF
CDR3nt: TGTGCCAGCAGTACCTCTAGGGGTCTACTCCTACCCGATAACTATGGCTACACCTTC

v_gene: TRBV12-3/TRBV12-4
abundance: many
j_gene: TRBJ1-5
d_gene: -
CDR3aa: CASSPTRREQPQHF
CDR3nt: TGTGCCAGCAGTCCCACCCGGAGGGAGCAGCCCCAGCATTTT

v_gene: TRBV12-3/TRBV12-4
abundance: few
j_gene: TRBJ2-5
d_gene: -
CDR3aa: CASSGETQCF
CDR3nt: TGTGCCAGCAGTGGAGAGACCCAGTGCTTC

v_gene: TRBV4-2
abundance: many
j_gene: TRBJ2-5
d_gene: TRBD2
CDR3aa: CASSQDRTSGETQYF
CDR3nt: TGTGCCAGCAGCCAAGATAGGACTAGTGGGGAGACCCAGTACTTC

v_gene: TRBV9
abundance: -
j_gene: TRBJ2-5
d_gene: TRBD2
CDR3aa: CASSQLAGLSETQYF
CDR3nt: TGTGCCAGCAGTCAACTAGCGGGGTTATCTGAGACCCAGTACTTC